This TCR beta chain originates from a study of T-cell memory formation after mild COVID-19. Study summary: Among the donors, TCR clusters were largely specific to each donor.

5'RACE with constant-segment primers yielded barcoded, UMI-tagged TCR alpha and TCR beta cDNA libraries. TCRdb recomputed calls from the 5' RACE reads with MiXCR, one row per CDR3 protein. Found here are fewer than 600,000 distinct CDR3 sequences, about a fifth of them singletons; the top ten hold roughly 8.3%. Sequenced input: PBMCs or a T cell subset sorted from them (not recorded which). This receptor was taken from an adult woman who had mild COVID-19 (a few samples of this study predate the infection). Cell type and time point are not known.

CDR3 sequence (DNA): TGTGCCAGCAGCCCCTCTCGGGATGAGCAGTTCTTC. Encoded protein: CASSPSRDEQFF. The J gene is TRBJ2-1, the V gene TRBV6-6; no firm D call. The V gene lost 6 bases and the J gene lost 8 bases, with 11 bases spanning the gap. CDR3 length: 12 residues. Germline loops: CDR1 MNHNY, CDR2 SVGAGI (reference sequence).